This note documents a single T cell receptor beta chain sequence. Its antigen is currently unknown. V gave up 4 bases and J gave up 7 bases, with 11 bases separating them. The germline V gene encodes CDR1 MGHRA and CDR2 YSYEKL. CDR3 length: 13 amino acids. The data were obtained in a study of cytomegalovirus exposure and HLA in healthy donors. The wider study: Later, an analysis reported that the roughly 120 validation repertoires had used the same platform as the roughly 680 first-cohort repertoires.

Overall study results and limits: The study found most TCR sequences rare, yet found some public TCRs in many donors. Using the classifier, cytomegalovirus status was reportedly diagnosed with high specificity and sensitivity. There were three CMV-associated chains whose specificity for CMV antigens was confirmed in vitro.

Method: immunoSEQ multiplex PCR; TCRdb's copy keeps in-frame clones and lacks some. Altogether under 50,000 clones are present, nearly 95% being singletons, with the ten largest covering approximately 8.1%. Sequencing used PBMCs. This TCR came from a woman aged 18-29 years in good health and CMV-seropositive. This sequence joins TRBV4-1 and TRBJ2-1; weak D call: TRBD2 (6 bases). Written as DNA, the CDR3 is TGCGCCAGCAGCCCAGGGACTTCTAATGAGCAGTTCTTC. Amino acid sequence: CASSPGTSNEQFF.